This T cell receptor beta chain was recovered during a study of blood T cell repertoires in COVID-19. Study context: Acute and convalescent COVID-19 specimens originated in the United States, Italy and Spain. Nucleic acid was either cDNA or gDNA, and it came from T cells, B-cell-depleted T cells, or PBMCs.

The V end was cut by 6 bases, the J end by 5 bases, with 13 bases between. In germline, CDR1 is LNHDA, CDR2 SQIVND (reference sequence). The CDR3 is made up of 13 amino acids. Assay used: immunoSEQ multiplex PCR; TCRdb lists only in-frame clones, some missing. This table holds about 48,000 clones, roughly 85% found once. The V call is TRBV19, the J call TRBJ1-1, with D possibly matching TRBD1 (5 bases). The sample consisted of peripheral blood. The sequence was collected from a woman of 80 years or more with acute or convalescent COVID-19. The CDR3 is CASSLVGGTEAFF. CDR3 DNA sequence: TGTGCCAGTAGCCTTGTCGGGGGGACTGAAGCTTTCTTT. The entire variable domain, with the rest obtained from reference TRBV19 and TRBJ1-1, is as follows: DGGITQSPKYLFRKEGQNVTLSCEQNLNHDAMYWYRQDPGQGLRLIYYSQIVNDFQKGDIAEGYSVSREKKESFPLTVTSAQKNPTAFYLCASSLVGGTEAFFGQGTRLTVV.